This entry features one T cell receptor (beta chain) sequence. What it recognizes is unknown. This sample was included in a study of cytomegalovirus exposure and HLA in healthy donors. Whole-study context: Samples from HLA-typed donors yielded about 80 million unique TCRs in an early data release.

CDR1 is MDHEN, CDR2 SYDVKM, per germline. V lost 3 bases and J 8 bases, leaving 10 bases between the germline ends. The CDR3 has 12 amino acids. The PCR made use of 60 Vbeta and 13 Jbeta primers. Clones were sequenced by immunoSEQ multiplex PCR, and TCRdb holds only the in-frame ones, with some missing. The sample has roughly 190,000 clones; about 85% are singletons. Overall study findings and caveats: Available immune exposure information covered CMV serostatus only. Through in vitro validation, a few CMV-associated chains were shown to be specific for CMV antigens. Across donors, presence/absence analyses took sequencing depth to be roughly uniform.

Sequencing was performed on PBMCs. The rearrangement uses TRBV28 and TRBJ1-2; D remains unclear. This receptor was obtained from a woman aged 50 to 60 in good health and CMV-seropositive. This chain's CDR3 is CASSFSEVGYTF. The CDR3 DNA reads TGTGCCAGCAGTTTTTCAGAGGTGGGCTACACCTTC.